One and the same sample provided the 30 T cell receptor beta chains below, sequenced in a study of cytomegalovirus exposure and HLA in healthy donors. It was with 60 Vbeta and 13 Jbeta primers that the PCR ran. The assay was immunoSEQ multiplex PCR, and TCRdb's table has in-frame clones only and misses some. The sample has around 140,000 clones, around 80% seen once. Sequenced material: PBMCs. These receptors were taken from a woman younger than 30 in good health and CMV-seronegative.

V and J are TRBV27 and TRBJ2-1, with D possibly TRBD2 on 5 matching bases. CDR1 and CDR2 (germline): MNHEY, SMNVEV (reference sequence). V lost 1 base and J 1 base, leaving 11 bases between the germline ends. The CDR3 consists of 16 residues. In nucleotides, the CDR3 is TGTGCCAGCAGTTTATTGGAGCGGTATTCCTACAATGAGCAGTTCTTC. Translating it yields CASSLLERYSYNEQFF.

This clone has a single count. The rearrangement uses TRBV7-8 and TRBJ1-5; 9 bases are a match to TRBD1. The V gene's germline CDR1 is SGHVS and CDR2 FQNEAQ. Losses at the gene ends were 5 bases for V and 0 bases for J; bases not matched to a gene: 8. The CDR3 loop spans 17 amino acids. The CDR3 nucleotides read TGTGCCAGCAGCCACGTACAGGGGGCGGTTAGCAATCAGCCCCAGCATTTT. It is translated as CASSHVQGAVSNQPQHF.

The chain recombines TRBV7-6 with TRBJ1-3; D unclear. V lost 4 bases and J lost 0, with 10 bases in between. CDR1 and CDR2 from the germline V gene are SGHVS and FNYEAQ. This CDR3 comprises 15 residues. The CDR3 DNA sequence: TGTGCCAGCAGCTCCACAGCCAACTCTGGAAACACCATATATTTT. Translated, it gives CASSSTANSGNTIYF.

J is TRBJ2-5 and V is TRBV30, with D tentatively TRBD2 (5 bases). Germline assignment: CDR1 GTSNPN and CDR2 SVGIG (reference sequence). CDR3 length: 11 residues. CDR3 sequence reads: CARLEEETQYF. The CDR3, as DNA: TGTGCTCGGCTGGAGGAGGAGACCCAGTACTTC. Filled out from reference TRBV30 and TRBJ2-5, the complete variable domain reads SQTIHQWPATLVQPVGSPLSLECTVEGTSNPNLYWYRQAAGRGLQLLFYSVGIGQISSEVPQNLSASRPQDRQFILSSKKLLLSDSGFYLCARLEEETQYFGPGTRLLVL.

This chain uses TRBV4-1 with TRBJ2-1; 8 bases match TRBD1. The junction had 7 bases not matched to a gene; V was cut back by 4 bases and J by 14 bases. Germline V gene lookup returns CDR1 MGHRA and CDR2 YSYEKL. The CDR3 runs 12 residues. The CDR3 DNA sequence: TGCGCCAGCAGCCCAAGAGGGGGACAGGAGTTCTTC. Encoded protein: CASSPRGGQEFF.

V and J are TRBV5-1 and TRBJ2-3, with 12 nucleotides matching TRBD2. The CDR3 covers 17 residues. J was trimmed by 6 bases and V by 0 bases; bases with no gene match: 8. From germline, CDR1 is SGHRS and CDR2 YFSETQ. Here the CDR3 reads CASSLGGTSGPYDTQYF. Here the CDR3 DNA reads TGCGCCAGCAGCTTGGGGGGGACTAGCGGGCCTTATGATACGCAGTATTTT. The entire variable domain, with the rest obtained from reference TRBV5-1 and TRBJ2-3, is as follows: KAGVTQTPRYLIKTRGQQVTLSCSPISGHRSVSWYQQTPGQGLQFLFEYFSETQRNKGNFPGRFSGRQFSNSRSEMNVSTLELGDSALYLCASSLGGTSGPYDTQYFGPGTRLTVL.

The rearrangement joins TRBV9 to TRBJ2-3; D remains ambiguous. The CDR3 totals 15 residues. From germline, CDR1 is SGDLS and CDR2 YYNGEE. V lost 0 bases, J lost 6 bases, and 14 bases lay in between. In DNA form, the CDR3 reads TGTGCCAGCAGCGTAGGAACTCAGACACGCGATACGCAGTATTTT. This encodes CASSVGTQTRDTQYF. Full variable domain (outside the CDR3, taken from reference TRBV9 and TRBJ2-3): DSGVTQTPKHLITATGQRVTLRCSPRSGDLSVYWYQQSLDQGLQFLIQYYNGEERAKGNILERFSAQQFPDLHSELNLSSLELGDSALYFCASSVGTQTRDTQYFGPGTRLTVL.

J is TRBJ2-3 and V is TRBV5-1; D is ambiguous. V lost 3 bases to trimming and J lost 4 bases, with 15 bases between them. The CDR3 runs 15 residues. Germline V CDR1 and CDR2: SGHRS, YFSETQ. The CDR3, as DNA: TGCGCCAGCAGCTCGCTGGTAGATGGTTCAGATACGCAGTATTTT. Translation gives CASSSLVDGSDTQYF.

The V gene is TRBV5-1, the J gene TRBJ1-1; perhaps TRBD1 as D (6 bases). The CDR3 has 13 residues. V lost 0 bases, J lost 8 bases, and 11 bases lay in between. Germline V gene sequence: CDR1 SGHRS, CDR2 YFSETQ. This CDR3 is CASSLEWTEEAFF. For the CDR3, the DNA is TGCGCCAGCAGCTTGGAGTGGACAGAAGAAGCTTTCTTT.

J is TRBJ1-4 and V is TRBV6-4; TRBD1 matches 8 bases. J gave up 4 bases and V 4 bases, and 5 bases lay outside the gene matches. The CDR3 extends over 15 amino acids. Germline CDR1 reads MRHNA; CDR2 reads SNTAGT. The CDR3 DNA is TGTGCCAGCAGTGCCGGACAGGGCCATAATGAAAAACTGTTTTTT. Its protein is CASSAGQGHNEKLFF.

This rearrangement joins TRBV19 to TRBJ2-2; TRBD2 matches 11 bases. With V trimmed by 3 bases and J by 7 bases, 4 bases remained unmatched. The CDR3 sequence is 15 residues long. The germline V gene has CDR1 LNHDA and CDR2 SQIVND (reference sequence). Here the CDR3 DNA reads TGTGCCAGTAGTATTAGCGGGAGGGATGACGGGGAGCTGTTTTTT. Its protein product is CASSISGRDDGELFF. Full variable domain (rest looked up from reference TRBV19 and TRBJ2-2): DGGITQSPKYLFRKEGQNVTLSCEQNLNHDAMYWYRQDPGQGLRLIYYSQIVNDFQKGDIAEGYSVSREKKESFPLTVTSAQKNPTAFYLCASSISGRDDGELFFGEGSRLTVL.

For the CDR3, the DNA is TGTGCCAGCAGTTCGGTGGGCGAGGGAACCCACGAGCAGTACTTC. Protein: CASSSVGEGTHEQYF. The genes are TRBV28 and TRBJ2-7; the D gene is possibly TRBD2 (5 bases). V lost 4 bases to trimming and J lost 5 bases, with 18 bases between them. Germline V gives CDR1 MDHEN, CDR2 SYDVKM. There are 15 residues in the CDR3.

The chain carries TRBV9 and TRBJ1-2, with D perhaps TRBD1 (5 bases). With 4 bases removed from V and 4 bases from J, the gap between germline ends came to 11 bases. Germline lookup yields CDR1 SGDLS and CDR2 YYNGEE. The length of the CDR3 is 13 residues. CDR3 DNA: TGTGCCAGCAGCCTCCAGGGCGGCTATGGCTACACCTTC. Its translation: CASSLQGGYGYTF.

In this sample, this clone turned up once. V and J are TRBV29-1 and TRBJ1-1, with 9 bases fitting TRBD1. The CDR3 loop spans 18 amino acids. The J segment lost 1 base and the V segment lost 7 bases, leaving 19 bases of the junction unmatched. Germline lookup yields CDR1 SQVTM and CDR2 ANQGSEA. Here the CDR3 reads CSDVPRFSGTGRNTEAFF. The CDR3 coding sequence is TGCAGCGATGTTCCCCGTTTTTCCGGGACAGGGCGGAACACTGAAGCTTTCTTT.

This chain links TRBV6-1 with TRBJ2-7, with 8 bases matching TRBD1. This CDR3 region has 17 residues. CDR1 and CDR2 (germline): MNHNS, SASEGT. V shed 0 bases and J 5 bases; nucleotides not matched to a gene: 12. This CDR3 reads CASSEAIVGQGTHEQYF. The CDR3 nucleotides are TGTGCCAGCAGTGAAGCGATTGTCGGACAGGGCACCCACGAGCAGTACTTC.

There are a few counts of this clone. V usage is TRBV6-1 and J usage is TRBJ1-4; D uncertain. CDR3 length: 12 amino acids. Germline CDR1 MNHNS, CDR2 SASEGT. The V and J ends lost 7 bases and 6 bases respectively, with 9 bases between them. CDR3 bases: TGTGCCAGCAAGCGGCAGGATGAAAAACTGTTTTTT. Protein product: CASKRQDEKLFF.

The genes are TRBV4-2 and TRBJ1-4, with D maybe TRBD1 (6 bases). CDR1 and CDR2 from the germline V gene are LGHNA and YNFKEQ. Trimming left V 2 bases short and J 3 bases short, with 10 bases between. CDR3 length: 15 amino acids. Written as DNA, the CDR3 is TGTGCCAGCAGCCAATCGACAGGACCTAATGAAAAACTGTTTTTT. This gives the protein CASSQSTGPNEKLFF.

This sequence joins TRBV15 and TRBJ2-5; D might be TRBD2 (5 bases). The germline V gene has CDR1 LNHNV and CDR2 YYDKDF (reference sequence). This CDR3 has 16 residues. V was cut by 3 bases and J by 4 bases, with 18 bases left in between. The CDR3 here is CATSRDLRSRGETQYF. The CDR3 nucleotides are TGTGCCACCAGCAGGGACCTGCGCTCACGGGGAGAGACCCAGTACTTC. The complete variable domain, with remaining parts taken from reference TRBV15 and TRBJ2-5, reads DAMVIQNPRYQVTQFGKPVTLSCSQTLNHNVMYWYQQKSSQAPKLLFHYYDKDFNNEADTPDNFQSRRPNTSFCFLDIRSPGLGDTAMYLCATSRDLRSRGETQYFGPGTRLLVL.

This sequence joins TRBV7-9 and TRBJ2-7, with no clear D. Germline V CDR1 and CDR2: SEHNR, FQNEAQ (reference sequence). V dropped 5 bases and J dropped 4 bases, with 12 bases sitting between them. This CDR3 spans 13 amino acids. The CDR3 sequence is CASSLGLEYEQYF. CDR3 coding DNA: TGTGCCAGCAGCCTCGGCCTAGAGTACGAGCAGTACTTC.

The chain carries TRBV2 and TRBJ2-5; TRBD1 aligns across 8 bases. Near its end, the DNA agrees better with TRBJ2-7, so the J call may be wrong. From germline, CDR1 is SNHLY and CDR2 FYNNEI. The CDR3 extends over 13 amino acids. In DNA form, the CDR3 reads TGTGCCAGCAATCCCGACAGGGGCTACGAGCAGTACTTC. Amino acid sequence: CASNPDRGYEQYF.

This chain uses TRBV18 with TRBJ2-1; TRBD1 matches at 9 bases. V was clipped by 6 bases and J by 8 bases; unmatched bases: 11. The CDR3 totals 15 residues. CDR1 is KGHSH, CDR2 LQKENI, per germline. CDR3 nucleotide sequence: TGTGCCAGCTCCGGGACAGGGCCGGTGAGTCATGAGCAGTTCTTC. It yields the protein CASSGTGPVSHEQFF.

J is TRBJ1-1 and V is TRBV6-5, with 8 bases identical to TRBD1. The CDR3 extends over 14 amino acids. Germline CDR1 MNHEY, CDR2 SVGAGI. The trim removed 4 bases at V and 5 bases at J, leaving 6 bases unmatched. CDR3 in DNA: TGTGCCAGCAGTTTACAGGGGGAACGGACTGAAGCTTTCTTT. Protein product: CASSLQGERTEAFF.

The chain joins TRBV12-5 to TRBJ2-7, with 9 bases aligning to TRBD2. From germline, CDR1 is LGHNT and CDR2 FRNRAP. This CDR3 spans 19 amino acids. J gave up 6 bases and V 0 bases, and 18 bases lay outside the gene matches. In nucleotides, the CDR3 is TGTGCTAGTGGTTTGGTAAGGAGTAGCGGGAGAACCCAATCTTTCGAGCAGTACTTC. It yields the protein CASGLVRSSGRTQSFEQYF.

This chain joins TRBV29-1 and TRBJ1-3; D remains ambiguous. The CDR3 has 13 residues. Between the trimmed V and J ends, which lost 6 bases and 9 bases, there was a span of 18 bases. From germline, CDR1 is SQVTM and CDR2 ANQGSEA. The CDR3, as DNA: TGCAGCGTAAAACCATCGATGGAGGGCACCATATATTTT. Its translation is CSVKPSMEGTIYF.

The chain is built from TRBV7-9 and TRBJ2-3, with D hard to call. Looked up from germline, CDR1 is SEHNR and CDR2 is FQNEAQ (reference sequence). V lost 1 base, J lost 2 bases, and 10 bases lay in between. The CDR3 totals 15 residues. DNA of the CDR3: TGTGCCAGCAGCTTAGACCCTAGTAACACAGATACGCAGTATTTT. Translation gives CASSLDPSNTDTQYF.

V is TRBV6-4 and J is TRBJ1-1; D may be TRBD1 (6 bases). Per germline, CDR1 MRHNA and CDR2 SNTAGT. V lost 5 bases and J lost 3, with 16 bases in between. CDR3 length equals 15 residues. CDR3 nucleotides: TGTGCCAGCAGTAGAGGGGGAGCTCCGGACACTGAAGCTTTCTTT. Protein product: CASSRGGAPDTEAFF.

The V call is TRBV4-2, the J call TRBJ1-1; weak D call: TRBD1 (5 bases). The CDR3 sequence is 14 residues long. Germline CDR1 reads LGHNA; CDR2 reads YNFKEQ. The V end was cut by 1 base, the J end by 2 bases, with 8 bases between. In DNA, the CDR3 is TGTGCCAGCAGCCAAGGAGACAGAAACACTGAAGCTTTCTTT. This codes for CASSQGDRNTEAFF.

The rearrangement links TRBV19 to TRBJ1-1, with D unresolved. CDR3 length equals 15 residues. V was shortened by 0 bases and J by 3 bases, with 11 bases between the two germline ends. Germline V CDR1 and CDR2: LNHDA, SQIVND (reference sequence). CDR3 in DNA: TGTGCCAGTAGTATAGAGTTGAGGGCGGACACTGAAGCTTTCTTT. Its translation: CASSIELRADTEAFF.

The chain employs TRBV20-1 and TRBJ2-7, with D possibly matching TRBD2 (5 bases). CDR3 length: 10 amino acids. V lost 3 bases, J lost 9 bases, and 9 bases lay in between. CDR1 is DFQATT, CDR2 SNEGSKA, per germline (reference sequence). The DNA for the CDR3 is TGCAGTGCTAGCCGACTAACGCAGTACTTC. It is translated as CSASRLTQYF.

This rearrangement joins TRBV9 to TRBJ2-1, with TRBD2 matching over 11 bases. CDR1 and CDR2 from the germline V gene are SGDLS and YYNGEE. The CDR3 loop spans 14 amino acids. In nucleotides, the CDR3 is TGTACCTCGACGACTAGCGGGATCGACAATGAGCAGTTCTTC. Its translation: CTSTTSGIDNEQFF.